A selection of T cell receptor beta chains follows, all from one sample in a study of T cell repertoires in cytomegalovirus infection. TCRdb re-analysed the reads in MiXCR, keeping a single row per CDR3 protein. The top ten clones hold around 43% of a sample with 230,000 or so distinct CDR3 sequences, approximately 15% of them seen once. Specimen: CD8+ T cells from PBMCs. All receptors derive from a human donor in good health (CMV status not recorded). Some clones in this sample may be carry-over from other donors' samples. The CDR3 runs from the conserved cysteine through the conserved F or W.

V	J	CDR3
TRBV2	TRBJ1-2	CATEGGDDYGYTF
TRBV29-1	TRBJ1-3	CSASLGYSGNTIYF
TRBV6-5	TRBJ2-1	CASSYSRGHSYNEQFF
TRBV3-1	TRBJ2-1	CASRDRATYNEQFF
TRBV6-1	TRBJ1-1	CASSLGQGVDTEAFF
TRBV14	TRBJ1-1	CASSQDFVKQTEAFF
TRBV6-6	TRBJ1-2	CASTFYGDGYTF
TRBV7-6	TRBJ2-5	CASSEVELQGAVETQYF
TRBV6-6	TRBJ1-1	CASSQGLVGTQSNTEAFF
TRBV14	TRBJ2-7	CASSQERYSEQYF
TRBV9	TRBJ2-3	CASSVDWGETLAGTTDTQYF
TRBV4-3	TRBJ1-6	CASSQDGGQSSYNSPLHF
TRBV7-2	TRBJ1-1	CASSYLGAGVNTEAFF
TRBV12-3/TRBV12-4	TRBJ1-5	CASSYGNSNQPQHF
TRBV12-5	TRBJ1-1	CASGAGLPNTEAFF
TRBV19	TRBJ1-5	CASSIGGYYGNQPQHF
TRBV7-4	TRBJ2-4	CASSAPGLAGGPRDIQYF
TRBV11-3	TRBJ2-1	CASSPDSMGDEQFF
TRBV6-2/TRBV6-3	TRBJ2-7	CASSYSNVAGDEQYF
TRBV11-2	TRBJ2-7	CASSLGTGASGGEQYF
TRBV10-3	TRBJ2-7	CAISDPSGGDEQYF
TRBV28	TRBJ2-7	CASSLQRYYEQYF
TRBV28	TRBJ2-7	CASSPDRVPYEQYF
TRBV15	TRBJ2-1	CATSSPSGGLDEQFF
TRBV7-9	TRBJ1-6	CASSFIRGYNSPLHF
TRBV5-4	TRBJ2-7	CASSTRTGDSYEQYF
TRBV6-2/TRBV6-3	TRBJ1-1	CASSYEVTTEAFF
TRBV6-6	TRBJ2-1	CAAGPLANEQFF
TRBV29-1	TRBJ2-2	CSVAQGMGVGELFF
TRBV6-1	TRBJ1-6	CASSEPAYSSYNSPLHF
TRBV6-6	TRBJ2-2	CASTTQGGGAVGELFF
TRBV19	TRBJ2-7	CASSWRDRIYEQYF
TRBV20-1	TRBJ1-1	CSARARQGPNTEAFF
TRBV10-3	TRBJ2-1	CAISEPVRGSYNEQFF
TRBV15	TRBJ1-2	CATSRPGTGPINGYTF
TRBV20-1	TRBJ1-4	CSAYGKGWDEKLFF
TRBV2	TRBJ2-7	CAAGERTSGYEQYF
TRBV28	TRBJ1-2	CASSTTFILHGGAGYGYTF
TRBV12-3/TRBV12-4	TRBJ1-6	CASSFRADAYSPLHF
TRBV14	TRBJ2-1	CASSQVPGLADNEQFF
TRBV4-2	TRBJ1-5	CASSQVGDQPQHF
TRBV7-2	TRBJ2-1	CASSRVGTSGVEQFF
TRBV7-2	TRBJ1-1	CASSARGAEAFF
TRBV6-5	TRBJ2-7	CASSYGTAREQYF
TRBV7-8	TRBJ2-3	CASSLGRGRLTDTQYF
TRBV2	TRBJ2-7	CASSEFEGAYEQYF
TRBV28	TRBJ1-5	CASSFVDNQPQHF
TRBV6-2/TRBV6-3	TRBJ1-6	CASSGGVINSPLHF
TRBV6-6	TRBJ2-1	CASSYSSPGASYNEQFF